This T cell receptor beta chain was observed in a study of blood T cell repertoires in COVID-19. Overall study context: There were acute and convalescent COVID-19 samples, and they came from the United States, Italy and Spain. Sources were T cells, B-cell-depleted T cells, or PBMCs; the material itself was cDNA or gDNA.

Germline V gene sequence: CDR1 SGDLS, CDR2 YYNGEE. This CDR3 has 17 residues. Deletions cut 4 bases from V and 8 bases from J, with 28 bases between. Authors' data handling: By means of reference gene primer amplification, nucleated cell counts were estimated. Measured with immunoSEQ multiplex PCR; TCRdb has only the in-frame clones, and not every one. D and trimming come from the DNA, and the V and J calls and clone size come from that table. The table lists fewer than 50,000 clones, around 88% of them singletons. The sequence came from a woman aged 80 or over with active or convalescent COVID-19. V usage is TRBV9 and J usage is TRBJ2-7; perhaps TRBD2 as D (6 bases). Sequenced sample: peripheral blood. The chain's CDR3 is CASSTTPTGTGKFQQYF. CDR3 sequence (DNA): TGTGCCAGCAGCACAACCCCCACCGGGACTGGAAAATTCCAGCAGTACTTC. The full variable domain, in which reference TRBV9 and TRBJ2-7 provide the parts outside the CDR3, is DSGVTQTPKHLITATGQRVTLRCSPRSGDLSVYWYQQSLDQGLQFLIQYYNGEERAKGNILERFSAQQFPDLHSELNLSSLELGDSALYFCASSTTPTGTGKFQQYFGPGTRLTVT.